This TCR beta chain was sequenced during a study of T cell repertoires in cytomegalovirus infection. Overall study results and limits: HLA-C-restricted TCR beta clonotypes specific for CMV led the ex vivo response.

Points on this clonotype: The antigen is unknown.

Germline V gene lookup returns CDR1 MNHGY and CDR2 SVAAGI. The V gene lost 11 bases and the J gene lost 0 bases, with 13 bases spanning the gap. The CDR3 is 13 amino acids. TCRdb re-called the reads with MiXCR, one entry per CDR3 protein. The data show about 770,000 distinct CDR3 sequences, about 27% seen once. This clonotype was obtained from a human donor in good health (CMV status not recorded). Some clones in this sample may be carry-over from other donors' samples. This rearrangement joins TRBV6-9 to TRBJ1-1; D might be TRBD1 (5 bases). Material: cultured CD8+ T cells from PBMCs, obtained from culture after CMV antigen stimulation. This CDR3 is CAGRGTMNTEAFF. CDR3 nucleotide sequence: TGTGCCGGACGGGGGACTATGAACACTGAAGCTTTCTTT.